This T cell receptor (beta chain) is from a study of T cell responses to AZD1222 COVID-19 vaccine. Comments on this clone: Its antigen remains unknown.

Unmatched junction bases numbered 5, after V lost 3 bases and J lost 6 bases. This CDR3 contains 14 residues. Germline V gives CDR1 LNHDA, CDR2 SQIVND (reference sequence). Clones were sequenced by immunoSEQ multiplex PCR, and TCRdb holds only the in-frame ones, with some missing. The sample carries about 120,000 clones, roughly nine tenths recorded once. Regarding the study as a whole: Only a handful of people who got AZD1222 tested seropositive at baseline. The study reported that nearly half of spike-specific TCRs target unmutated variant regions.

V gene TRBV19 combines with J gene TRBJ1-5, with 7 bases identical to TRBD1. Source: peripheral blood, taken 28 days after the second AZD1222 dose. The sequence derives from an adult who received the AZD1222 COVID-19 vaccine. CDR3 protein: CASSMFQGGQPQHF. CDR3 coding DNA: TGTGCCAGTAGTATGTTCCAGGGGGGTCAGCCCCAGCATTTT.